The rows below give T cell receptor beta chains drawn from one sample of a study of cytomegalovirus exposure and HLA in healthy donors. Profiling relied on immunoSEQ multiplex PCR, and the TCRdb table lists in-frame clones only, not all of them. Among 350,000 or so clones listed, about nine tenths were seen once. The source material was PBMCs. These receptors were obtained from a woman under 30 in good health and CMV-seronegative. The CDR3 runs from the conserved cysteine through the conserved F or W. Fields, in order: J gene, clone size, D gene, V gene, CDR3 DNA, CDR3 protein. A D gene is named only where the DNA matches it firmly. Only some rows state a clone size, as once, few, many or a class for expanded clones.

j_gene: TRBJ2-3
abundance: once
d_gene: .
v_gene: TRBV5-1
CDR3nt: TGCGCCAGCAGCTTGGAAGCTCTTTCTAGCACAGATACGCAGTATTTT
CDR3aa: CASSLEALSSTDTQYF

j_gene: TRBJ1-2
abundance: .
d_gene: TRBD1
v_gene: TRBV10-3
CDR3nt: TGTGCCATCAGATCCCAGGGGGACAACTATGGCTACACCTTC
CDR3aa: CAIRSQGDNYGYTF

j_gene: TRBJ1-2
abundance: .
d_gene: TRBD1
v_gene: TRBV18
CDR3nt: TGTGCCAGCTCACCCTCTGGCAGGGGGGCCACTGGCTACACCTTC
CDR3aa: CASSPSGRGATGYTF

j_gene: TRBJ2-5
abundance: .
d_gene: TRBD1
v_gene: TRBV10-3
CDR3nt: TGTGCCACCGGACAGGGCCCAGAGACCCAGTACTTC
CDR3aa: CATGQGPETQYF

j_gene: TRBJ1-1
abundance: .
d_gene: .
v_gene: TRBV30
CDR3nt: TGTGCCTGGAACCAAAGGGGCCACCGAAGGAACACTGAAGCTTTCTTT
CDR3aa: CAWNQRGHRRNTEAFF

j_gene: TRBJ2-3
abundance: once
d_gene: .
v_gene: TRBV4-1
CDR3nt: TGCGCCAGCAGCCGACTCGATACGCAGTATTTT
CDR3aa: CASSRLDTQYF

j_gene: TRBJ1-2
abundance: .
d_gene: .
v_gene: TRBV21-1
CDR3nt: TGTGCCAGCAGCAAAGGGAGACGAAGGACAGGGCTCTCTAAGGGCCATGGCTACACCTTC
CDR3aa: CASSKGRRRTGLSKGHGYTF

j_gene: TRBJ1-5
abundance: .
d_gene: .
v_gene: TRBV27
CDR3nt: TGTGCCAGCAGTCAGAGGACACCTCGTGGCAATCAGCCCCAGCATTTT
CDR3aa: CASSQRTPRGNQPQHF

j_gene: TRBJ1-1
abundance: .
d_gene: TRBD1
v_gene: TRBV7-8
CDR3nt: TGTGCCAGCAGCCTAGACAGGGGTCTCATGAACACTGAAGCTTTCTTT
CDR3aa: CASSLDRGLMNTEAFF

j_gene: TRBJ2-7
abundance: .
d_gene: .
v_gene: TRBV9
CDR3nt: TGTGCCAGCAGCTCCCACCCGGGGGAAAACAGCGCCTACGAGCAGTACTTC
CDR3aa: CASSSHPGENSAYEQYF

j_gene: TRBJ2-7
abundance: .
d_gene: TRBD1
v_gene: TRBV28
CDR3nt: TGTGCCAGCAGTTCCCCTGGACAGGGAAATACCTACGAGCAGTACTTC
CDR3aa: CASSSPGQGNTYEQYF

j_gene: TRBJ1-1
abundance: .
d_gene: TRBD1
v_gene: TRBV9
CDR3nt: TGTGCCAGCAGCTCTGGGACAGGTAACACTGAAGCTTTCTTT
CDR3aa: CASSSGTGNTEAFF

j_gene: TRBJ2-5
abundance: .
d_gene: TRBD2
v_gene: TRBV13
CDR3nt: TGTGCCAGCAGCTCAAACCCGGGACTAGCGGAAGAGACCCAGTACTTC
CDR3aa: CASSSNPGLAEETQYF

j_gene: TRBJ2-5
abundance: .
d_gene: .
v_gene: TRBV15
CDR3nt: TGTGCCACCAGCGTGGGGGGTCCCCAAGAGACCCAGTACTTC
CDR3aa: CATSVGGPQETQYF

j_gene: TRBJ2-5
abundance: once
d_gene: TRBD2
v_gene: TRBV7-3
CDR3nt: TGTGCCAGCAGCCCCAGACCGGGGGGAGAGACCCAGTACTTC
CDR3aa: CASSPRPGGETQYF

j_gene: TRBJ2-7
abundance: .
d_gene: TRBD1
v_gene: TRBV19
CDR3nt: TGTGCCAGTAGTCGGACAGGGACGGCCTACGAGCAGTACTTC
CDR3aa: CASSRTGTAYEQYF

j_gene: TRBJ2-7
abundance: few
d_gene: TRBD2
v_gene: TRBV4-2
CDR3nt: TGTGCCAGCAGCCCGGGACTAGCGGACGAGCAGTACTTC
CDR3aa: CASSPGLADEQYF

j_gene: TRBJ2-5
abundance: .
d_gene: TRBD2
v_gene: TRBV10-3
CDR3nt: TGTGCCATCGCTGAGCGGGAAGGGGTGGGAGAGACCCAGTACTTC
CDR3aa: CAIAEREGVGETQYF

j_gene: TRBJ2-1
abundance: .
d_gene: TRBD2
v_gene: TRBV7-3
CDR3nt: TGTGCCAGCAGCTCATCCGAACCGGGACTAGCTTACAATGAGCAGTTCTTC
CDR3aa: CASSSSEPGLAYNEQFF

j_gene: TRBJ1-1
abundance: .
d_gene: .
v_gene: TRBV25-1
CDR3nt: TGTGCCAGCAGTGAACACAGCCTCCTAGCTTTCTTT
CDR3aa: CASSEHSLLAFF

j_gene: TRBJ2-7
abundance: .
d_gene: TRBD1
v_gene: TRBV29-1
CDR3nt: TGCAGCGTTGATAGCCAGGGGGCGTCCTACGAGCAGTACTTC
CDR3aa: CSVDSQGASYEQYF

j_gene: TRBJ1-5
abundance: .
d_gene: .
v_gene: TRBV4-2
CDR3nt: TGTGCCAGCAGCCAAGATACAGGCCATAATCGGCCCCAGCATTTT
CDR3aa: CASSQDTGHNRPQHF

j_gene: TRBJ2-7
abundance: once
d_gene: TRBD2
v_gene: TRBV19
CDR3nt: TGTGCCAGTAGCCCCGGGACTAGCGTCTCCTACGAGCAGTACTTC
CDR3aa: CASSPGTSVSYEQYF

j_gene: TRBJ1-1
abundance: .
d_gene: TRBD1
v_gene: TRBV27
CDR3nt: TGTGCCAGCAGTTGGGGCAGGGGGCAGAACACTGAAGCTTTCTTT
CDR3aa: CASSWGRGQNTEAFF

j_gene: TRBJ2-7
abundance: .
d_gene: TRBD2
v_gene: TRBV7-2
CDR3nt: TGTGCCAGCAGCGAGGGACTAGCCCGCGAGCAGTACTTC
CDR3aa: CASSEGLAREQYF

j_gene: TRBJ1-1
abundance: once
d_gene: .
v_gene: TRBV28
CDR3nt: TGTGCCAGCAGTTTATTGGGCCAGGGGAAAGCTTTCTTT
CDR3aa: CASSLLGQGKAFF

j_gene: TRBJ2-2
abundance: .
d_gene: .
v_gene: TRBV6-5
CDR3nt: TGTGCCAGCAGTTACAACGGGGTCAACACCGGGGAGCTGTTTTTT
CDR3aa: CASSYNGVNTGELFF

j_gene: TRBJ2-3
abundance: .
d_gene: .
v_gene: TRBV5-1
CDR3nt: TGCGCCAGCAGCCCCGGTCAATCAGATACGCAGTATTTT
CDR3aa: CASSPGQSDTQYF

j_gene: TRBJ2-7
abundance: .
d_gene: .
v_gene: TRBV6-5
CDR3nt: TGTGCCAGCAGTCTTGACAGCTCTCGGGAGCAGTACTTC
CDR3aa: CASSLDSSREQYF

j_gene: TRBJ2-3
abundance: .
d_gene: .
v_gene: TRBV7-3
CDR3nt: TGTGCCAGCAGCTTATCCACACAGGCAGATACGCAGTATTTT
CDR3aa: CASSLSTQADTQYF

j_gene: TRBJ2-3
abundance: .
d_gene: TRBD1
v_gene: TRBV6-5
CDR3nt: TGTGCCAGCAGACGGGACAGGGGGGATACGCAGTATTTT
CDR3aa: CASRRDRGDTQYF

j_gene: TRBJ2-5
abundance: .
d_gene: TRBD1
v_gene: TRBV6-5
CDR3nt: TGTGCCAGCAGGCGGACAGGGCGTGAGACCCAGTACTTC
CDR3aa: CASRRTGRETQYF

j_gene: TRBJ2-3
abundance: .
d_gene: .
v_gene: TRBV4-2
CDR3nt: TGTGCCAGCAGCCAAGAGTCTAGCGTGGATACGCAGTATTTT
CDR3aa: CASSQESSVDTQYF

j_gene: TRBJ2-3
abundance: .
d_gene: .
v_gene: TRBV6-5
CDR3nt: TGTGCCAGCAGTTACGGGGGGATAGATACGCAGTATTTT
CDR3aa: CASSYGGIDTQYF

j_gene: TRBJ2-7
abundance: .
d_gene: TRBD2
v_gene: TRBV6-1
CDR3nt: TGTGCCAGCAGTGGACTAGCGGGGACCTACGAGCAGTACTTC
CDR3aa: CASSGLAGTYEQYF

j_gene: TRBJ2-7
abundance: .
d_gene: TRBD2
v_gene: TRBV18
CDR3nt: TGTGCCAGCTCGCTCGGGACTAGCGGGATCACAGCTACCTACGAGCAGTACTTC
CDR3aa: CASSLGTSGITATYEQYF

j_gene: TRBJ2-1
abundance: .
d_gene: TRBD2
v_gene: TRBV4-3
CDR3nt: TGCGCCAGCAGCCAAGATTTGGGAGGTAGCGGGAGGGACAATGAGCAGTTCTTC
CDR3aa: CASSQDLGGSGRDNEQFF

j_gene: TRBJ2-1
abundance: few
d_gene: .
v_gene: TRBV7-9
CDR3nt: TGTGCCAGCAGCCCCCCGTGGAGGGAGGCATACAATGAGCAGTTCTTC
CDR3aa: CASSPPWREAYNEQFF

j_gene: TRBJ1-5
abundance: .
d_gene: .
v_gene: TRBV28
CDR3nt: TGTGCCAGCAGCCAAATTGATAGTAGCAATCAGCCCCAGCATTTT
CDR3aa: CASSQIDSSNQPQHF

j_gene: TRBJ2-1
abundance: .
d_gene: TRBD2
v_gene: TRBV13
CDR3nt: TGTGCCAGCAGCTTAGTAGGGACTAGCGGCTCCGGTGAGCAGTTCTTC
CDR3aa: CASSLVGTSGSGEQFF

j_gene: TRBJ2-1
abundance: .
d_gene: .
v_gene: TRBV7-2
CDR3nt: TGTGCCAGCAGCCCGGGAAATGCGTTCAATGAGCAGTTCTTC
CDR3aa: CASSPGNAFNEQFF

j_gene: TRBJ2-7
abundance: once
d_gene: .
v_gene: TRBV28
CDR3nt: TGTGCCAGCAGTAGGGGCTACGAGCAGTACTTC
CDR3aa: CASSRGYEQYF

j_gene: TRBJ2-3
abundance: .
d_gene: .
v_gene: TRBV6-5
CDR3nt: TGTGCCAGCAGTTACTCGTCAGGGTCGCTGGATACGCAGTATTTT
CDR3aa: CASSYSSGSLDTQYF

j_gene: TRBJ2-7
abundance: .
d_gene: .
v_gene: TRBV29-1
CDR3nt: TGCAGCGTTGCAATAACCCGTCGAGGGACCTACGAGCAGTACTTC
CDR3aa: CSVAITRRGTYEQYF

j_gene: TRBJ1-5
abundance: .
d_gene: TRBD1
v_gene: TRBV27
CDR3nt: TGTGCCAGCAGATTACAGGGGGCAGGGCAGCCCCAGCATTTT
CDR3aa: CASRLQGAGQPQHF

j_gene: TRBJ2-3
abundance: .
d_gene: TRBD2
v_gene: TRBV5-4
CDR3nt: TGTGCCAGCAGCCATCTAGCGGGAACAGATACGCAGTATTTT
CDR3aa: CASSHLAGTDTQYF

j_gene: TRBJ2-7
abundance: .
d_gene: .
v_gene: TRBV6-6
CDR3nt: TGTGCCAGCAGTTCGCGGGACAGCCCCTCCTACGAGCAGTACTTC
CDR3aa: CASSSRDSPSYEQYF

j_gene: TRBJ1-1
abundance: .
d_gene: .
v_gene: TRBV27
CDR3nt: TGTGCCAGCAGCCCGGTGGACAGAAGGGAAGCTTTCTTT
CDR3aa: CASSPVDRREAFF

j_gene: TRBJ1-5
abundance: .
d_gene: .
v_gene: TRBV7-2
CDR3nt: TGTGCCAGCAGCTTAATTGGACAGCACAATCAGCCCCAGCATTTT
CDR3aa: CASSLIGQHNQPQHF

j_gene: TRBJ2-1
abundance: .
d_gene: .
v_gene: TRBV7-6
CDR3nt: TGTGCCAGCAGCTCCCGACCGACGAGCCCCCTAGAGGGGGTGATCAATGAGCAGTTCTTC
CDR3aa: CASSSRPTSPLEGVINEQFF

j_gene: TRBJ1-5
abundance: .
d_gene: TRBD1
v_gene: TRBV4-3
CDR3nt: TGCGCCAGCAGCCCCGACAGGGAACAGCCCCAGCATTTT
CDR3aa: CASSPDREQPQHF

j_gene: TRBJ2-7
abundance: .
d_gene: TRBD2
v_gene: TRBV5-1
CDR3nt: TGCGCCAGCAGCTCTCTAGCGGGAGGATGGTACGAGCAGTACTTC
CDR3aa: CASSSLAGGWYEQYF

j_gene: TRBJ2-2
abundance: .
d_gene: .
v_gene: TRBV9
CDR3nt: TGTGCCAGCAGCGTAGTGGCCATTCAGGGGGAGCTGTTTTTT
CDR3aa: CASSVVAIQGELFF

j_gene: TRBJ1-2
abundance: .
d_gene: .
v_gene: TRBV11-2
CDR3nt: TGTGCCAGCAACCGGATAGGGGCCTATGGCTACACCTTC
CDR3aa: CASNRIGAYGYTF

j_gene: TRBJ2-2
abundance: few
d_gene: .
v_gene: TRBV6-5
CDR3nt: TGTGCCACCGGGAGATGGAACACCGGGGAGCTGTTTTTT
CDR3aa: CATGRWNTGELFF

j_gene: TRBJ2-3
abundance: .
d_gene: .
v_gene: TRBV19
CDR3nt: TGTGCCAGTAGTATCCCCGGACTGGGGACAGATACGCAGTATTTT
CDR3aa: CASSIPGLGTDTQYF

j_gene: TRBJ2-2
abundance: .
d_gene: TRBD2
v_gene: TRBV7-9
CDR3nt: TGTGCCAGCAGCTTTGCGGGGGTCACCGGGGAGCTGTTTTTT
CDR3aa: CASSFAGVTGELFF

j_gene: TRBJ2-2
abundance: .
d_gene: .
v_gene: TRBV27
CDR3nt: TGTGCCAGCAGAGCAGGGATAACCGGGGAGCTGTTTTTT
CDR3aa: CASRAGITGELFF

j_gene: TRBJ2-1
abundance: .
d_gene: .
v_gene: TRBV7-2
CDR3nt: TGTGCCAGCATCCAACTTCCCGAAACTGATGAGCAGTTCTTC
CDR3aa: CASIQLPETDEQFF

j_gene: TRBJ2-5
abundance: .
d_gene: .
v_gene: TRBV9
CDR3nt: TGTGCCAGCAGCAAAAGAGGCTCCTTTTTCCCCTACCAAGAGACCCAGTACTTC
CDR3aa: CASSKRGSFFPYQETQYF